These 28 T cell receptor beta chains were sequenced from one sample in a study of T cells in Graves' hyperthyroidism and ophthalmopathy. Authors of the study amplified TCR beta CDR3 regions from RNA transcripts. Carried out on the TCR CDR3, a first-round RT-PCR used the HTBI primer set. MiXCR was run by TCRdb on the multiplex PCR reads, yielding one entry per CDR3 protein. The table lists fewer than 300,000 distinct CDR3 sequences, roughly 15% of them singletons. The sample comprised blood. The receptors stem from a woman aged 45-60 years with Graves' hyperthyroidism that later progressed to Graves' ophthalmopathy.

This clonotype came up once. The CDR3: CASSRLLTGVGETQYF. Written as DNA, the CDR3 is TGCGCCAGCAGCCGCTTACTGACGGGGGTCGGGGAGACCCAGTACTTC. The V and J genes are TRBV5-1 and TRBJ2-5; maybe TRBD2 (6 bases). Trimming stripped 4 bases from V and 5 bases from J, with 21 bases between. CDR1 SGHRS and CDR2 YFSETQ come from the germline V gene. This CDR3 has 16 amino acids.

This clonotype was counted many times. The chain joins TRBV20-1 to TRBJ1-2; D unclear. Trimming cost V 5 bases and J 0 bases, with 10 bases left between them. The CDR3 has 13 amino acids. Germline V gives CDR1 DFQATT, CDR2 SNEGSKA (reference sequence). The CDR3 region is CSAARSANYGYTF. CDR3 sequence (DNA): TGCAGTGCTGCCAGGTCCGCTAACTATGGCTACACCTTC.

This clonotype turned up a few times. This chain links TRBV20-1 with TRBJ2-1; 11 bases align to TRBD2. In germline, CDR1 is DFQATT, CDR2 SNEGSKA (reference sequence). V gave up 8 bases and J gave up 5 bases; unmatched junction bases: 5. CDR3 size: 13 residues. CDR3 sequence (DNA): TGCAGTCCCGGGACTAGCGGAGACAATGAGCAGTTCTTC. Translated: CSPGTSGDNEQFF.

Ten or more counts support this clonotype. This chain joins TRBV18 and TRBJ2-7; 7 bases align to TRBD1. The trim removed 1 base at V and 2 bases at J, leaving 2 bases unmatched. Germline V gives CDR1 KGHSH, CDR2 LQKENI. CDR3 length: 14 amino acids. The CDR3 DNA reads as TGTGCCAGCTCACCACGGGACAGTACCTACGAGCAGTACTTC. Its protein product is CASSPRDSTYEQYF.

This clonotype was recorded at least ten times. The CDR3 coding sequence is TGTGCCAGCAGCGCCTCGAGCGGGGCGCCCACAGATACGCAGTATTTT. Residues: CASSASSGAPTDTQYF. The chain carries TRBV9 and TRBJ2-3; 7 positions agree with TRBD2. Looked up from germline, CDR1 is SGDLS and CDR2 is YYNGEE. The trim removed 3 bases at V and 2 bases at J, leaving 9 bases unmatched. The CDR3 length is 16 residues.

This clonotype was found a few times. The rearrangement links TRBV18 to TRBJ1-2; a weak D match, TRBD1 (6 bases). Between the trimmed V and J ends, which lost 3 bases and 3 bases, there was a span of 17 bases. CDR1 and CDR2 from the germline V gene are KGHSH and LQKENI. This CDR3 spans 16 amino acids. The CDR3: CASSPDLGGVDYGYTF. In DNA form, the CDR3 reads TGTGCCAGCTCACCGGACCTAGGGGGGGTCGACTATGGCTACACCTTC.

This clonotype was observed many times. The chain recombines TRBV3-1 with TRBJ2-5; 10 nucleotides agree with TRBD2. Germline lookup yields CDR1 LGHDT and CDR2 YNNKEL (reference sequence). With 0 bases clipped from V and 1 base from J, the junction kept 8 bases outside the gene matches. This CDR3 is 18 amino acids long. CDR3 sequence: CASSQEVKLAGSQETQYF. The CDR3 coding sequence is TGTGCCAGCAGCCAAGAAGTGAAACTAGCGGGAAGCCAAGAGACCCAGTACTTC.

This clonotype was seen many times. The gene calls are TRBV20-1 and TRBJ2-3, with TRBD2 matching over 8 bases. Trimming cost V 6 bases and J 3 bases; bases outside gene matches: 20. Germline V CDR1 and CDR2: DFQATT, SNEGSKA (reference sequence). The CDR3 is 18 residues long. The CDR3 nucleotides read TGCAGTGCGGGAGGTTCCGCCCAGCGGGAGTCGGGGACAGATACGCAGTATTTT. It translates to CSAGGSAQRESGTDTQYF.

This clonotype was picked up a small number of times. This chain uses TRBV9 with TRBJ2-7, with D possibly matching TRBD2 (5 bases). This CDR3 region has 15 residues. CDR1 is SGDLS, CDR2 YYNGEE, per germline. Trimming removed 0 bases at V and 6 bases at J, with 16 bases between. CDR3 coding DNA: TGTGCCAGCAGCGTAGAAGCTTCCCCCGAGGGCGAGCAGTACTTC. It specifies CASSVEASPEGEQYF.

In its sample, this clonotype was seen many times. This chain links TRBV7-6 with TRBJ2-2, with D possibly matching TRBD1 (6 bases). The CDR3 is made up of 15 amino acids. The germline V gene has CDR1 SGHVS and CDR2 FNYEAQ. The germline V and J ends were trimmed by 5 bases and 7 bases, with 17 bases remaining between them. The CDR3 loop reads CASSLRTGLGGELFF. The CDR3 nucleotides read TGTGCCAGCAGCCTACGAACAGGGCTCGGCGGGGAGCTGTTTTTT.

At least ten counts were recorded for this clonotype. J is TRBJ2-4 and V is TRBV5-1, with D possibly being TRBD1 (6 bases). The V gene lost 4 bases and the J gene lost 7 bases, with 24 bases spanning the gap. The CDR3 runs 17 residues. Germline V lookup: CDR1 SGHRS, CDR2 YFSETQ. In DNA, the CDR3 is TGCGCCAGCAGCCTCGGCAGGGGCGCAGGGCGATTGAACATTCAGTACTTC. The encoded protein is CASSLGRGAGRLNIQYF.

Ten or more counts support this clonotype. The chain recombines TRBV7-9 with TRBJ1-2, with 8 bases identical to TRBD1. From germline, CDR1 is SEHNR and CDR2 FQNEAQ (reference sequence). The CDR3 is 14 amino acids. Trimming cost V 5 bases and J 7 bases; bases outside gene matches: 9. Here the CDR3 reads CASSLGQGQGGYTF. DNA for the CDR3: TGTGCCAGCAGCCTCGGACAGGGCCAGGGTGGCTACACCTTC.

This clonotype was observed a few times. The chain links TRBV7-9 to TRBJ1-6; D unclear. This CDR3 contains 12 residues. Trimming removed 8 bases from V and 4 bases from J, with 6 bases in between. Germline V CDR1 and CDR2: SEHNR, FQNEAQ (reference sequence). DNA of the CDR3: TGTGCCAGCGGAACTTATAATTCACCCCTCCACTTT. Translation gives CASGTYNSPLHF.

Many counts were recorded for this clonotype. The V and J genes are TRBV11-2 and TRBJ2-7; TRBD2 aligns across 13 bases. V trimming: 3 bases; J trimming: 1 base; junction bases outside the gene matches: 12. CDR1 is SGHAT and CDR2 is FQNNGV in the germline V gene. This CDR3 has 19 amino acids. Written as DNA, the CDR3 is TGTGCCAGCAGCTTCCCCCGACTAGCGGGAGGCCTCACATCCTACGAGCAGTACTTC. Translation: CASSFPRLAGGLTSYEQYF. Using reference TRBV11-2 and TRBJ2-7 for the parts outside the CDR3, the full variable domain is EAGVAQSPRYKIIEKRQSVAFWCNPISGHATLYWYQQILGQGPKLLIQFQNNGVVDDSQLPKDRFSAERLKGVDSTLKIQPAKLEDSAVYLCASSFPRLAGGLTSYEQYFGPGTRLTVT.

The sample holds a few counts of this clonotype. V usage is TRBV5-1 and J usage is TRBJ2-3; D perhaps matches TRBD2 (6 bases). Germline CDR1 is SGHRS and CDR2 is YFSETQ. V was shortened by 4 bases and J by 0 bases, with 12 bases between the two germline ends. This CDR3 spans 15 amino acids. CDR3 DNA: TGCGCCAGCAGCCCGGAGGGCTCTAGCACAGATACGCAGTATTTT. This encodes CASSPEGSSTDTQYF.

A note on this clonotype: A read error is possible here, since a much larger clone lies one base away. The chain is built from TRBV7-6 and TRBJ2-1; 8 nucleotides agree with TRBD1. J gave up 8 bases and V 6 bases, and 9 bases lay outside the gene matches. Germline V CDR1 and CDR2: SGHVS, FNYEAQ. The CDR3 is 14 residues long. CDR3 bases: TGTGCCAGCAGGGGACAGGAGGCTCATTATGAGCAGTTCTTC. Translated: CASRGQEAHYEQFF.

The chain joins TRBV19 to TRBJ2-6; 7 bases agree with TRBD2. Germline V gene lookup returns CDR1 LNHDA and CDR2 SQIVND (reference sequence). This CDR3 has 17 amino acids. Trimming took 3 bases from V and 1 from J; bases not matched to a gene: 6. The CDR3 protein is CASSISAGGSGANVLTF. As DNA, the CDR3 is TGTGCCAGTAGTATCTCGGCCGGGGGGTCTGGGGCCAACGTCCTGACTTTC.

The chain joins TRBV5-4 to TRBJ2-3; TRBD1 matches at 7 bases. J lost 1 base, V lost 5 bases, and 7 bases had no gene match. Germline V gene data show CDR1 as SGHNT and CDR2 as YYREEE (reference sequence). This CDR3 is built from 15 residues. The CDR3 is CASSWTGDGTDTQYF. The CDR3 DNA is TGTGCCAGCAGTTGGACAGGTGATGGCACAGATACGCAGTATTTT. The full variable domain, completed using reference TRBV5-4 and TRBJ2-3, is ETGVTQSPTHLIKTRGQQVTLRCSSQSGHNTVSWYQQALGQGPQFIFQYYREEENGRGNFPPRFSGLQFPNYSSELNVNALELDDSALYLCASSWTGDGTDTQYFGPGTRLTVL.

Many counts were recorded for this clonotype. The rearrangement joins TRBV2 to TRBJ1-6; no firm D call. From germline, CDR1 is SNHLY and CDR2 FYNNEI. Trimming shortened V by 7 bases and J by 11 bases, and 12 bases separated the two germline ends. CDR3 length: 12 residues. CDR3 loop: CASMGLSTPLHF. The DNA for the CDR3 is TGTGCCAGCATGGGGTTGTCGACACCCCTCCACTTT.

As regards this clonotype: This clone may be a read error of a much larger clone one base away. The CDR3 sequence is CASSPRGIDYDEQFF. Written as DNA, the CDR3 is TGTGCCAGCAGCCCTCGGGGGATAGACTACGATGAGCAGTTCTTC. The chain couples TRBV7-9 to TRBJ2-1; D perhaps matches TRBD2 (6 bases). The CDR3 totals 15 residues. CDR1 is SEHNR and CDR2 is FQNEAQ in the germline V gene (reference sequence).

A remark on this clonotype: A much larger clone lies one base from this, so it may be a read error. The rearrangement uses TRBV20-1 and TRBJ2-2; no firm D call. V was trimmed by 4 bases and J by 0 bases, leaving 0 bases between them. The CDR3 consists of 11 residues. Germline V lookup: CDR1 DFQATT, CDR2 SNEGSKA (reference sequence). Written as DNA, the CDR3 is TGCAGTGCTACGAACACCGGGGAGCTGTTTTTT. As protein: CSATNTGELFF.

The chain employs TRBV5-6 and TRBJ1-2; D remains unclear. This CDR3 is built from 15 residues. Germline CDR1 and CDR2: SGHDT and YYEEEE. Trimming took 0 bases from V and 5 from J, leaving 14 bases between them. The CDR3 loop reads CASSLARKRPYGYTF. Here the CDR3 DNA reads TGTGCCAGCAGCTTGGCCAGGAAGAGGCCTTATGGCTACACCTTC.

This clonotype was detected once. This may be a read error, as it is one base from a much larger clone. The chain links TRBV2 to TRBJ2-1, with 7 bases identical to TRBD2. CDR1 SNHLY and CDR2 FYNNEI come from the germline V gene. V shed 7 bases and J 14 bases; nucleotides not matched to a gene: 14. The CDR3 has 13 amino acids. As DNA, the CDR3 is TGTGCCAGCAAAAGCGGGATGGGGCTGGTTGAGTTCTTC. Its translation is CASKSGMGLVEFF.

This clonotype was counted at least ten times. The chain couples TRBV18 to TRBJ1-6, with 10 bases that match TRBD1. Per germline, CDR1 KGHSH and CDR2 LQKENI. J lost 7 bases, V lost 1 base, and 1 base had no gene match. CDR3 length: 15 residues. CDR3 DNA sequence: TGTGCCAGCTCACCACGGGACAGGGGCAATTCACCCCTCCACTTT. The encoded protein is CASSPRDRGNSPLHF.

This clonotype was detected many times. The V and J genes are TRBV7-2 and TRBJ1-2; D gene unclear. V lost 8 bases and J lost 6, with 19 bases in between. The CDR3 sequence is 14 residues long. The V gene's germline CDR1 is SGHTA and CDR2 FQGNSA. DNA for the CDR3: TGTGCCAGCGCCGCCGGACGGCAAGATGATGGCTACACCTTC. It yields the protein CASAAGRQDDGYTF. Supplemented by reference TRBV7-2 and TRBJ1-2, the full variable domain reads GAGVSQSPSNKVTEKGKDVELRCDPISGHTALYWYRQSLGQGLEFLIYFQGNSAPDKSGLPSDRFSAERTGGSVSTLTIQRTQQEDSAVYLCASAAGRQDDGYTFGSGTRLTVV.

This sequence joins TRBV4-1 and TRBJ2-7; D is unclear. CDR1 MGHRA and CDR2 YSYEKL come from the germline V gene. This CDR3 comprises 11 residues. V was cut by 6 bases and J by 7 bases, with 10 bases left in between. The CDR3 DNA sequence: TGCGCCAGCAGTGCAATGCGGGAGCAGTACTTC. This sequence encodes CASSAMREQYF.

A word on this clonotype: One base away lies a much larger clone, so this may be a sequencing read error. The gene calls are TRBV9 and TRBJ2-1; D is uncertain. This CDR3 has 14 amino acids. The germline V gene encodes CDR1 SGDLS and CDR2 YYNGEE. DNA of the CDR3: TGTGTCAGCAGCGTAGAGGCAGGATACAATGAGCAGTTCTTC. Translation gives CVSSVEAGYNEQFF.

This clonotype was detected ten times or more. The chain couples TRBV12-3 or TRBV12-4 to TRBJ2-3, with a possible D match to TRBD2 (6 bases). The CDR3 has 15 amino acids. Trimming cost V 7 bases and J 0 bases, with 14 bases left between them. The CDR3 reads CASIRGTRSTDTQYF. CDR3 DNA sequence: TGTGCCAGCATCCGGGGGACTCGTAGCACAGATACGCAGTATTTT.